The 7 T cell receptor beta chains reported below all come from one sample, sequenced in a study of cytomegalovirus exposure and HLA in healthy donors (dated by TCRdb to about 2017). The library was produced with the immunoSEQ multiplex PCR assay. For the multiplex PCR, a mixture combining 60 forward primers for TCR Vbeta segments and 13 reverse primers for TCR Jbeta segments was used. In TCRdb, the immuneACCESS table is reduced to in-frame sequences with V and J assigned. These tables do not hold every clone; where another copy was compared, an unresolved V gene accounts for under half, and the others remain unexplained. The sample's own table lists tens of thousands of clones. Around 1.6% of the sample comes from the top ten. Material: PBMCs. Source of these receptors: a woman between 55 and 75 years old in good health and CMV-seronegative.

This chain joins TRBV19 and TRBJ2-1; possible D gene TRBD2, 6 bases. Germline CDR1 reads LNHDA; CDR2 reads SQIVND (reference sequence). Trimming took off 4 bases at V and 0 bases at J, with 16 bases between the two ends. The CDR3 is 17 residues long. CDR3 region: CASSTRSSASSYNEQFF. In nucleotides, the CDR3 is TGTGCCAGTAGTACCCGTTCTAGCGCCAGCTCCTACAATGAGCAGTTCTTC.

This sequence joins TRBV7-9 and TRBJ2-4; 7 nucleotides match TRBD2. Germline loops: CDR1 SEHNR, CDR2 FQNEAQ (reference sequence). The trim removed 3 bases at V and 8 bases at J, leaving 4 bases unmatched. There are 13 residues in the CDR3. CDR3 residues: CASSFTGGDIQYF. CDR3 in DNA: TGTGCCAGCAGCTTTACGGGGGGTGACATTCAGTACTTC.

J is TRBJ2-5 and V is TRBV7-9; unclear D gene. The length of the CDR3 is 13 residues. In germline, CDR1 is SEHNR, CDR2 FQNEAQ (reference sequence). The V end lost 1 base, the J end lost 2 bases, and 5 bases lay between the germline ends. CDR3 region: CASSLDGQETQYF. CDR3 coding DNA: TGTGCCAGCAGCTTAGACGGGCAAGAGACCCAGTACTTC.

The gene calls are TRBV4-2 and TRBJ2-5; D perhaps matches TRBD1 (5 bases). CDR1 LGHNA and CDR2 YNFKEQ come from the germline V gene. The V end was cut by 1 base, the J end by 0 bases, with 6 bases between. The CDR3 runs to 14 residues. As DNA, the CDR3 is TGTGCCAGCAGCCAAGGGACACACCAAGAGACCCAGTACTTC. It specifies CASSQGTHQETQYF.

This chain joins TRBV7-9 and TRBJ2-1; 8 positions agree with TRBD2. The V segment lost 4 bases and the J segment 4 bases; nucleotides outside the gene matches: 6. Germline values: CDR1 SEHNR, CDR2 FQNEAQ (reference sequence). This CDR3 contains 15 residues. As DNA, the CDR3 is TGTGCCAGCAGCTCCCGGGAGGGTCTATACAATGAGCAGTTCTTC. Translation gives CASSSREGLYNEQFF.

The V and J genes are TRBV5-1 and TRBJ1-2, with TRBD1 matching over 10 bases. Trimming at V came to 2 bases and at J to 1 base, leaving 2 bases not matched to a gene. Germline lookup yields CDR1 SGHRS and CDR2 YFSETQ. The length of the CDR3 is 15 residues. The CDR3 DNA sequence: TGCGCCAGCAGCTTTGGGGACAGGGGTAACTATGGCTACACCTTC. It translates to CASSFGDRGNYGYTF.

This rearrangement joins TRBV4-3 to TRBJ2-4; 11 nucleotides align to TRBD2. The germline CDR1 and CDR2 sequences are LGHNA and YSLEER. Unmatched junction bases numbered 12, after V lost 2 bases and J lost 0 bases. The CDR3 spans 20 residues. The CDR3 reads CASSQQPGTSGPLAKNIQYF. The CDR3 DNA reads TGCGCCAGCAGCCAACAGCCCGGGACTAGCGGCCCTCTAGCCAAAAACATTCAGTACTTC.